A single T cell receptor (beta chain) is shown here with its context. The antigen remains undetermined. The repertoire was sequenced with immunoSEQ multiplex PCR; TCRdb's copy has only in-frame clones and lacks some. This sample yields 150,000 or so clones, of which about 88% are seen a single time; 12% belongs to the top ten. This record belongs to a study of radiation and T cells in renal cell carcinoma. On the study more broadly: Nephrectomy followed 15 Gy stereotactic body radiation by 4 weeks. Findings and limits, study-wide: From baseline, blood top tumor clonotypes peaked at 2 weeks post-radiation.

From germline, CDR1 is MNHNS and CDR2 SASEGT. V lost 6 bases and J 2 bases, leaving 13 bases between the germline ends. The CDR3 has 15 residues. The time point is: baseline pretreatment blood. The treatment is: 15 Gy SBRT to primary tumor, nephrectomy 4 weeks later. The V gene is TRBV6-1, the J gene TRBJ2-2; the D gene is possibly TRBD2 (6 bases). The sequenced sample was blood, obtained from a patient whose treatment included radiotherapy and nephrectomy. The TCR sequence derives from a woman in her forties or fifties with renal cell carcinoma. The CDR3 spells CASRDFGRNTGELFF. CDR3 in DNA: TGTGCCAGCAGAGACTTCGGGAGAAACACCGGGGAGCTGTTTTTT.